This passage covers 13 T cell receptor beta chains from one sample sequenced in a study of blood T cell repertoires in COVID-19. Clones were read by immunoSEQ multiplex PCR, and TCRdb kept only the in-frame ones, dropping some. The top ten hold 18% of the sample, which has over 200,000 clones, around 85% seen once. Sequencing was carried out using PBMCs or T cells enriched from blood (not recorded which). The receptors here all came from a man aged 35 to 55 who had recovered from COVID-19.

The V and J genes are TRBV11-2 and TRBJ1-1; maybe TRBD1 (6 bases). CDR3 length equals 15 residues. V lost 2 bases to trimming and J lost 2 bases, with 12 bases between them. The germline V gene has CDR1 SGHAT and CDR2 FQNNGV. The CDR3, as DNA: TGTGCCAGCAGCTTACGCAGGGGCTCCAACACTGAAGCTTTCTTT. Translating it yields CASSLRRGSNTEAFF.

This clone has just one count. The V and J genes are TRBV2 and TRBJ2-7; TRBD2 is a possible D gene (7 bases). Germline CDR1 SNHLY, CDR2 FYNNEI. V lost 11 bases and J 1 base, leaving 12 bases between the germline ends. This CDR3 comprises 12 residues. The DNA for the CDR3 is TGTGCCGGGGGGGACACTTCCTACGAGCAGTACTTC. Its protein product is CAGGDTSYEQYF.

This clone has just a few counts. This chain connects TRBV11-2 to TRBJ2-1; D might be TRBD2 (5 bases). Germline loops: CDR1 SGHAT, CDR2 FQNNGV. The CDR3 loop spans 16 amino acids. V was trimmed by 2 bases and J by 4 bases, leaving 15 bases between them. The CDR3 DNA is TGTGCCAGCAGCTTACCCACTAGATTCGGTTACAATGAGCAGTTCTTC. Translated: CASSLPTRFGYNEQFF.

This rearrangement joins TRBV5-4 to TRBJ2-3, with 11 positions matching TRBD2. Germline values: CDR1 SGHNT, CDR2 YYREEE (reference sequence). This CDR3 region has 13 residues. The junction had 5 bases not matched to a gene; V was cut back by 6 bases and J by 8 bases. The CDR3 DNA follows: TGTGCCAGCACCGGACTAGCGGGCGGTACGCAGTATTTT. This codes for CASTGLAGGTQYF.

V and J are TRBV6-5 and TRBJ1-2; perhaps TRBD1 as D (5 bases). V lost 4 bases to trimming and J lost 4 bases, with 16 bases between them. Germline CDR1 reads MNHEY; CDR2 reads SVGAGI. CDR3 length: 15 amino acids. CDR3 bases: TGTGCCAGCAGTTTCGCGGATACAGGCCTCTATGGCTACACCTTC. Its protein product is CASSFADTGLYGYTF.

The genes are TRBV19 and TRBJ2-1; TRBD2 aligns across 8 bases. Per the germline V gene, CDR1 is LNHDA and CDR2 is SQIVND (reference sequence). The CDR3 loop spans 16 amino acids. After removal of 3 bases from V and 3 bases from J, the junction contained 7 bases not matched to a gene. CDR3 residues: CASSIITSGYYNEQFF. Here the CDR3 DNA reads TGTGCCAGTAGTATTATCACTAGCGGTTACTACAATGAGCAGTTCTTC.

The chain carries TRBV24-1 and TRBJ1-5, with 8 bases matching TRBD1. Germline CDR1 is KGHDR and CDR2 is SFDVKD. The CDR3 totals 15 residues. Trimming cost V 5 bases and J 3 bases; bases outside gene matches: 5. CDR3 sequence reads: CATSAGTGFNQPQHF. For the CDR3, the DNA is TGTGCCACCAGTGCCGGGACAGGTTTCAATCAGCCCCAGCATTTT.

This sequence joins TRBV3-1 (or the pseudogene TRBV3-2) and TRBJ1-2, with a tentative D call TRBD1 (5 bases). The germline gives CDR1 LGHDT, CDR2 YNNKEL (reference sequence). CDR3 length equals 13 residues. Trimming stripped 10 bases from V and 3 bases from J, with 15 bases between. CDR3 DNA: TGTGCCACCTCGTCTGGGGGGGACTATGGCTACACCTTC. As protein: CATSSGGDYGYTF.

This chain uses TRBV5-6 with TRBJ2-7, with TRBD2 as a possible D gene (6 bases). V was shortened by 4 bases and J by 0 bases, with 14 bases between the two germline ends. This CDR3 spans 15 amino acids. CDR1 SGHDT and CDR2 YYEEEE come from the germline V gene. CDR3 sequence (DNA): TGTGCCAGCAGCCCACGGGACTCCTACTCCTACGAGCAGTACTTC. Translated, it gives CASSPRDSYSYEQYF.

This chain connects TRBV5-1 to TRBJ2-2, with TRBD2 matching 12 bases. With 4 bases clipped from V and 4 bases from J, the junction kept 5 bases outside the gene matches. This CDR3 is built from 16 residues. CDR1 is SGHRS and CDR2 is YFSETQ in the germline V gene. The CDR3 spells CASSVSLAGGTGELFF. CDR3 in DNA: TGCGCCAGCAGCGTGTCACTAGCGGGGGGCACCGGGGAGCTGTTTTTT. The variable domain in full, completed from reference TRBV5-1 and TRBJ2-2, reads KAGVTQTPRYLIKTRGQQVTLSCSPISGHRSVSWYQQTPGQGLQFLFEYFSETQRNKGNFPGRFSGRQFSNSRSEMNVSTLELGDSALYLCASSVSLAGGTGELFFGEGSRLTVL.

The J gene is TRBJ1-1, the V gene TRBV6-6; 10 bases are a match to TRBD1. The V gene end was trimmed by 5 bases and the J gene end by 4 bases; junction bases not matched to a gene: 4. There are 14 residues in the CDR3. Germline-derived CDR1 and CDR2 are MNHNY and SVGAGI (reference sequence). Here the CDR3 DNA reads TGTGCCAGCAGTCGGGACAGGGGAGTCACTGAAGCTTTCTTT. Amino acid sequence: CASSRDRGVTEAFF.

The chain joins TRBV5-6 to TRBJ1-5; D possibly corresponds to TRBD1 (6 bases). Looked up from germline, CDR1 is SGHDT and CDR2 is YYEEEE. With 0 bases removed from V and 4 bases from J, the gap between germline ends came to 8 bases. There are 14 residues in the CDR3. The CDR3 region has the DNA TGTGCCAGCAGCTTGGGACAGGATAATCAGCCCCAGCATTTT. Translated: CASSLGQDNQPQHF.

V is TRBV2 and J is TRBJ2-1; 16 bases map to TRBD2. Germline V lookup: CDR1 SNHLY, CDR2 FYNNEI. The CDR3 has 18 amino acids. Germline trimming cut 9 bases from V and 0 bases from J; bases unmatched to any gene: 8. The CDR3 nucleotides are TGTGCCAGTAACCCGGGACTAGCGGGAGGGAGCTCCTACAATGAGCAGTTCTTC. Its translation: CASNPGLAGGSSYNEQFF. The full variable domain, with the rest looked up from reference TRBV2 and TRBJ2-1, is EPEVTQTPSHQVTQMGQEVILRCVPISNHLYFYWYRQILGQKVEFLVSFYNNEISEKSEIFDDQFSVERPDGSNFTLKIRSTKLEDSAMYFCASNPGLAGGSSYNEQFFGPGTRLTVL.